This entry describes one T cell receptor (beta chain). The method was immunoSEQ multiplex PCR; TCRdb's version includes in-frame clones alone and lacks a portion of them. The repertoire has some 99,000 clones, more than 80% of them found once; the top ten carry approximately 1.1%. This entry is derived from a study of blood T cell repertoires in COVID-19. J was trimmed by 7 bases and V by 6 bases; bases with no gene match: 13. Germline CDR1 reads KGHSH; CDR2 reads LQKENI. CDR3 length equals 16 residues. This chain uses TRBV18 with TRBJ2-2; 8 nucleotides line up with TRBD1. The sequencing sample was made of peripheral blood. The receptor was isolated from a human donor in a cohort sampled during active COVID-19. The CDR3 DNA sequence: TGTGCCAGCTCCCCTAGAGGCAGGGGGCTCAACGGGGAGCTGTTTTTT. This sequence encodes CASSPRGRGLNGELFF.